This TCR beta chain was profiled in a study of cytomegalovirus exposure and HLA in healthy donors. The overall study: In an earlier analysis, some 110 million unique TCR beta sequences were found from some 200 million T cells.

The V gene lost 3 bases and the J gene lost 1 base, with 9 bases spanning the gap. The CDR3 extends over 14 amino acids. The germline gives CDR1 SEHNR, CDR2 FQNEAQ (reference sequence). This clone counts as medium-sized. The target antigen is unknown. The sample holds other DNA sequences that translate to the same CDR3. Whole-study results and caveats: Rarity characterized most TCR sequences, yet some public TCRs appeared in many donors. Later findings reportedly placed an Asian-associated ancestry cluster below the approximately 620-donor mean for N-insertions.

60 Vbeta and 13 Jbeta primers were used in PCR. Assay: immunoSEQ multiplex PCR; the TCRdb copy retains only in-frame clones and omits some. The sample records 80,000 or so clones, around 84% being singletons. Material: PBMCs. This clonotype was sampled from a man in his forties in good health and CMV-seronegative. The V and J genes are TRBV7-9 and TRBJ1-1, with D possibly being TRBD1 (5 bases). CDR3 sequence reads: CASSFGQGNTEAFF. Written as DNA, the CDR3 is TGTGCCAGCAGCTTCGGTCAGGGGAACACTGAAGCTTTCTTT.